A selection of T cell receptor beta chains follows, all from one sample in a study of vaccination effects on CD4 cells after COVID-19. The data were produced by immunoSEQ multiplex PCR, yet TCRdb's version contains in-frame clones alone and is incomplete. Altogether around 40,000 clones are present, approximately 72% being singletons, with the ten largest covering roughly 29%. Their antigen targets remain unknown. The sequencing here drew on CD4+ T cells from PBMCs cultured with a peptide pool, taken before COVID-19 vaccination. Source of these receptors: a human donor who had a prior SARS-CoV-2 infection. Both conserved end residues are part of each CDR3. A D gene is named only where the DNA matches it firmly. Expanded clones get a size class; other rows say once, few or many, or leave the size out.

V	D	size	J	CDR3	DNA
TRBV7-9	TRBD1	NA	TRBJ2-7	CASREGQGSLEQYF	TGTGCCAGCAGGGAGGGACAGGGGTCCCTCGAGCAGTACTTC
TRBV5-6	NA	few	TRBJ2-7	CASSSTGVTYEQYF	TGTGCCAGCAGCTCGACAGGAGTCACCTACGAGCAGTACTTC
TRBV3-1/TRBV3-2	NA	NA	TRBJ2-7	CASSRIPGPISYEQYF	TGTGCCAGCAGCCGCATACCGGGACCTATCTCCTACGAGCAGTACTTC
TRBV19	NA	NA	TRBJ2-7	CASSTQGYEQYF	TGTGCCAGTAGTACACAGGGATACGAGCAGTACTTC
TRBV4-1	NA	once	TRBJ2-1	CASSQDPSSHRQFF	TGCGCCAGCAGCCAAGATCCCTCCAGCCACAGGCAGTTCTTC
TRBV15	NA	NA	TRBJ2-3	CATSRPDSPFTDTQYF	TGTGCCACCAGCAGACCGGACAGCCCCTTCACAGATACGCAGTATTTT
TRBV4-2	NA	NA	TRBJ2-3	CASSQDAHTDTQYF	TGTGCCAGCAGCCAAGATGCCCACACAGATACGCAGTATTTT
TRBV20-1	TRBD1	NA	TRBJ1-2	CSAGGQGSYTF	TGCAGTGCTGGAGGACAGGGGAGCTACACCTTC
TRBV19	NA	NA	TRBJ2-2	CASSSQGFTGELFF	TGTGCCAGTAGTAGTCAGGGTTTCACCGGGGAGCTGTTTTTT
TRBV5-1	NA	NA	TRBJ1-2	CASSFQPPPGSGYTF	TGCGCCAGCAGCTTTCAACCTCCGCCGGGCTCTGGCTACACCTTC
TRBV3-1/TRBV3-2	NA	once	TRBJ2-7	CASSQDNPGALTYEQYF	TGTGCCAGCAGCCAAGATAACCCAGGGGCGCTGACCTACGAGCAGTACTTC
TRBV7-2	NA	NA	TRBJ2-5	CASSLIGQETQYF	TGTGCCAGCAGCTTAATCGGACAAGAGACCCAGTACTTC
TRBV5-4	NA	few	TRBJ2-3	CASSLARRGTQYF	TGTGCCAGCAGCTTGGCCAGGCGGGGTACGCAGTATTTT
TRBV28	NA	NA	TRBJ1-2	CASSRQPGYTF	TGTGCCAGCAGTCGACAGCCCGGCTACACCTTC
TRBV21-1	NA	NA	TRBJ2-7	CASIQSLRSSYEQYF	TGTGCCAGCATCCAGTCTCTTAGGAGCTCCTACGAGCAGTACTTC
TRBV20-1	NA	NA	TRBJ2-2	CSASGHTGELFF	TGCAGTGCTAGTGGTCACACCGGGGAGCTGTTTTTT
TRBV28	TRBD1	NA	TRBJ1-5	CASTRGINQPQHF	TGTGCCAGCACCAGGGGGATTAATCAGCCCCAGCATTTT
TRBV5-8	NA	NA	TRBJ2-2	CASSLSPGELFF	TGTGCCAGCAGCTTGTCTCCCGGGGAGCTGTTTTTT
TRBV7-2	NA	NA	TRBJ2-2	CASSPRSTGELFF	TGTGCCAGCAGCCCCCGGTCCACCGGGGAGCTGTTTTTT
TRBV5-1	TRBD1	few	TRBJ1-6	CASSLGTGWSSYNSPLHF	TGCGCCAGCAGCCTCGGGACAGGGTGGAGCTCCTATAATTCACCCCTCCACTTT
TRBV6-1	TRBD1	NA	TRBJ1-4	CASSEDRVLEKLFF	TGTGCCAGCAGCGAAGACAGGGTCCTTGAAAAACTGTTTTTT
TRBV2	TRBD1	NA	TRBJ1-1	CASSYMTGNTEAFF	TGTGCCAGCAGTTATATGACAGGGAATACTGAAGCTTTCTTT
TRBV5-1	NA	NA	TRBJ2-5	CASSFRGSAETQYF	TGCGCCAGCAGCTTTAGGGGGAGCGCGGAGACCCAGTACTTC
TRBV7-3	NA	NA	TRBJ2-3	CASSLLLGVGDTQYF	TGTGCCAGCAGCTTATTACTAGGGGTTGGAGATACGCAGTATTTT
TRBV10-3	NA	NA	TRBJ1-6	CAISAQQGYNSPLHF	TGTGCCATCAGTGCCCAACAGGGTTATAATTCACCCCTCCACTTT
TRBV24-1	NA	NA	TRBJ2-3	CATSQADTQYF	TGTGCCACCAGTCAAGCAGATACGCAGTATTTT
TRBV5-1	NA	NA	TRBJ2-1	CASSLGTYNEQFF	TGCGCCAGCAGCTTGGGGACCTACAATGAGCAGTTCTTC
TRBV29-1	NA	NA	TRBJ1-3	CSVVIGNSGNTIYF	TGCAGCGTTGTGATCGGAAACTCTGGAAACACCATATATTTT
TRBV5-1	TRBD1	few	TRBJ2-2	CASSPGQGANTGELFF	TGCGCCAGCAGCCCTGGACAGGGGGCGAACACCGGGGAGCTGTTTTTT
TRBV7-6	NA	NA	TRBJ1-1	CASSLGQFLDTEAFF	TGTGCCAGCAGCTTAGGACAGTTCTTGGACACTGAAGCTTTCTTT
TRBV30	TRBD1	few	TRBJ2-7	CAWSGPGDRASSYEQYF	TGTGCCTGGAGTGGACCCGGCGACAGGGCTAGCTCCTACGAGCAGTACTTC